The T cell receptor (beta chain) described here comes from a study of patients and donors after allogeneic stem cell transplantation (dated by TCRdb to about 2020). This clonotype has only a few counts. The antigen it binds to is not known. No qualities accompany the bases; no much larger clone lies one base away. The library was prepared using RT-PCR. TCRdb records NextSeq 550 as the sequencer. The raw public reads went through TCRdb reprocessing: fastp at Q25, MiXCR clone calling, in-frame beta chains kept. CDR3 protein duplicates are merged, each entry listing the most common genes and DNA. The sample table lists hundreds of thousands of distinct CDR3 sequences, under 20% of them with a count of one. The ten largest clones capture about 7% of the sample. For CDR1 and CDR2, the germline V gene lists SGHTA and FQGNSA. V trim: 5 bases; J trim: 5 bases; unmatched bases: 6. From cysteine to phenylalanine, the CDR3 is 15 amino acids long. The kept DNA is CDR3 alone, 45 bases in frame from the first base.

The chain links TRBV7-2 with TRBJ2-2, and TRBD2 aligns with 9 junction nucleotides. The TCR was taken from a human donor who was either an allogeneic HSCT recipient or a stem cell or donor lymphocyte infusion donor (not recorded which). It is not recorded whose cells these are; they may come from a transplant donor. Sequencing used blood, either unsorted or a sorted T cell fraction (not recorded which). The CDR3 here reads CASSVSGRGTGELFF. Here is the DNA: TGTGCCAGCAGCGTTAGCGGGAGAGGGACCGGGGAGCTGTTTTTT.